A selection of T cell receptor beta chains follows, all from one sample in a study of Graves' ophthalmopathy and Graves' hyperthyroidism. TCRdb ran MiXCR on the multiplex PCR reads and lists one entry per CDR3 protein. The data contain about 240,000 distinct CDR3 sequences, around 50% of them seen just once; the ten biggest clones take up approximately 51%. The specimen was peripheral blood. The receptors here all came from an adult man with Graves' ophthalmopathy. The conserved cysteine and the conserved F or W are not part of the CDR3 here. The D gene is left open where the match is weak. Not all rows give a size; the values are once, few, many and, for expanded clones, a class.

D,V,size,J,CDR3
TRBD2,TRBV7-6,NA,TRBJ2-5,ASSLVSGEIEETQY
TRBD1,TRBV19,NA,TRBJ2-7,ASRKDREVDEQY
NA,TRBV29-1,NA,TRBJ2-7,SAARSSYEQY
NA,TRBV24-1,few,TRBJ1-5,ATSDHGTDSNQPQH
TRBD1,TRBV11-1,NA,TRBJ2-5,ASSSGTGFPGTETQY
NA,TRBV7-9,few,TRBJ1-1,ASRPGGGSTEAF
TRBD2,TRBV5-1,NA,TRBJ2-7,ASSAGLGGYEQY
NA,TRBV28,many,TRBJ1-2,ASTRPLRGENYGYT
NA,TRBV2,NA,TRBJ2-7,ASSSQGGTYEQY
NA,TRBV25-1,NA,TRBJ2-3,ASSEFGRATDTQY
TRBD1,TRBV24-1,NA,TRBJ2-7,ASRQGGPRYEQY
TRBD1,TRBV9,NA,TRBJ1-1,ASSAAGTGNTEAF
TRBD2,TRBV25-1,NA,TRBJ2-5,ASANPGTSGQETQY
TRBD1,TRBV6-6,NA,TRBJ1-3,ASSSQGDSGNTIY
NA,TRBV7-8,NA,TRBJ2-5,ASSQSLAVTGGAQY
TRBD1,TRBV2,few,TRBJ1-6,ASRGQGVSPLH